Shown below are 5 T cell receptor beta chains from a single sample sequenced in a study of T cell responses to AZD1222 COVID-19 vaccine (dated by TCRdb to 2020 to 2022). The protocol used for the library was the immunoSEQ multiplex PCR assay. Here the immuneACCESS table is served through TCRdb, limited to in-frame sequences with V and J called. Missing clones are a known gap in these copies; in checked studies unresolved V genes cover under half, and the rest lacks a known reason. For this sample there are more than 100,000 clones; roughly 88% appear just once. The ten largest make up around 5% of the sample. The time point label, read with the paper, signifies: baseline before first vaccination. Material: peripheral blood, obtained on day 0 of AZD1222 vaccination. The origin of the receptors is an adult in good health.

This clone was seen only a few times. The rearrangement uses TRBV9 and TRBJ1-1, with D possibly being TRBD1 (5 bases). The V and J ends lost 4 bases and 1 base respectively, with 8 bases between them. CDR1 is SGDLS, CDR2 YYNGEE, per germline. CDR3 size: 13 residues. CDR3 protein: CASSKTGNTEAFF. Here the CDR3 DNA reads TGTGCCAGCAGCAAAACAGGGAACACTGAAGCTTTCTTT.

The chain links TRBV5-6 to TRBJ1-1; D gene unclear. Germline CDR1 is SGHDT and CDR2 is YYEEEE. The V and J ends lost 1 base and 1 base respectively, with 23 bases between them. This CDR3 spans 19 amino acids. CDR3 sequence: CASSLQYASWLGENTEAFF. The CDR3 coding sequence is TGTGCCAGCAGCTTGCAGTACGCCTCTTGGCTTGGGGAGAACACTGAAGCTTTCTTT.

The chain combines TRBV5-4 with TRBJ1-4; D is uncertain. Trimming shortened V by 2 bases and J by 6 bases, and 14 bases separated the two germline ends. The CDR3 consists of 15 residues. The germline V gene encodes CDR1 SGHNT and CDR2 YYREEE (reference sequence). The CDR3 sequence is CASSLAGGRDEKLFF. The CDR3 nucleotides are TGTGCCAGCAGCTTAGCAGGAGGGCGCGATGAAAAACTGTTTTTT.

CDR3 coding DNA: TGTGCCAGCAGCGTAGCTGTGGGGGAGAGTGGAAACACCATATATTTT. Protein product: CASSVAVGESGNTIYF. The chain links TRBV9 to TRBJ1-3; a possible D gene is TRBD1 (5 bases). CDR1 SGDLS and CDR2 YYNGEE come from the germline V gene. The CDR3 consists of 16 residues. The V and J ends lost 0 bases and 3 bases respectively, with 13 bases between them.

This rearrangement joins TRBV7-9 to TRBJ1-4; maybe TRBD1 (5 bases). Germline V gene sequence: CDR1 SEHNR, CDR2 FQNEAQ (reference sequence). The CDR3 totals 15 residues. The V end lost 5 bases, the J end lost 7 bases, and 17 bases lay between the germline ends. CDR3 loop: CASSLDGAGREKLFF. CDR3 DNA sequence: TGTGCCAGCAGCCTAGACGGGGCAGGGCGTGAAAAACTGTTTTTT.